This T cell receptor (beta chain) was found in a study of shared clonotypes between healthy human individuals. Of note for this clone: Its antigen is undetermined.

Findings and caveats of the study: The represented genetic and exposure-history diversity was limited by the small number of donors.

The data were produced by immunoSEQ multiplex PCR, yet TCRdb's version contains in-frame clones alone and is incomplete. The table lists about 1.5 million clones, roughly 96% of them singletons. Losses at the gene ends were 0 bases for V and 6 bases for J; bases not matched to a gene: 3. The CDR3 has 15 amino acids. Germline V gene lookup returns CDR1 SGHRS and CDR2 YFSETQ. This chain links TRBV5-1 with TRBJ2-3; 11 bases align to TRBD1. Sequencing was done on a sample of naive CD4+ T cells sorted from blood. Subset noted: CD45RA+ positively selected. The TCR sequence derives from a young man in good health. The CDR3 sequence: CASSLVGQGADTQYF. The CDR3 coding sequence is TGCGCCAGCAGCTTGGTCGGACAGGGGGCGGATACGCAGTATTTT. Filled out from reference TRBV5-1 and TRBJ2-3, the complete variable domain reads KAGVTQTPRYLIKTRGQQVTLSCSPISGHRSVSWYQQTPGQGLQFLFEYFSETQRNKGNFPGRFSGRQFSNSRSEMNVSTLELGDSALYLCASSLVGQGADTQYFGPGTRLTVL.